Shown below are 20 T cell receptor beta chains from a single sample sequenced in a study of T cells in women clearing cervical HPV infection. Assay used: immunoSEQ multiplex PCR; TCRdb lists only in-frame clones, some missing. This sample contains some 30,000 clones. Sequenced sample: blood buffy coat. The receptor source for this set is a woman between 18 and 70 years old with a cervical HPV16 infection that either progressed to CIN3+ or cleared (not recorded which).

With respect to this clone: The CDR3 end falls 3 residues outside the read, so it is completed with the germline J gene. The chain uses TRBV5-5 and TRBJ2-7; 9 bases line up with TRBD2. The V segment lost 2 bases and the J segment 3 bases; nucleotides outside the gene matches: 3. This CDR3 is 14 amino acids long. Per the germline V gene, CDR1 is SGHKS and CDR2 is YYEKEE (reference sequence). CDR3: CASSFDSGSYEQYF. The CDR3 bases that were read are TGTGCCAGCAGCTTCGATAGCGGGAGCTACGAG.

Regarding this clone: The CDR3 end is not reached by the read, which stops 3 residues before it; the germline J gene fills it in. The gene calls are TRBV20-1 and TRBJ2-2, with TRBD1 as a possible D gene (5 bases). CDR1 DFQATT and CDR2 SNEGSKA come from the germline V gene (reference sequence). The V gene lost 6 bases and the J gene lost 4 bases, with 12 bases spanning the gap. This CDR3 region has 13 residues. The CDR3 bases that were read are TGCAGTGCCCCTGGACAACTCACCGGGGAG. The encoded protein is CSAPGQLTGE. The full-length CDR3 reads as CSAPGQLTGELFF.

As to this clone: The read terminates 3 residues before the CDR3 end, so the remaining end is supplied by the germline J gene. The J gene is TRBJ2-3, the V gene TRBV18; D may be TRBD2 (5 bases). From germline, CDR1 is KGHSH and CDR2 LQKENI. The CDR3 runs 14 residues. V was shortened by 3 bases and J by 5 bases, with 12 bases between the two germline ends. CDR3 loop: CASSPRSAGDTQYF. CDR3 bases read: TGTGCCAGCTCACCGAGAAGCGCGGGAGATACG.

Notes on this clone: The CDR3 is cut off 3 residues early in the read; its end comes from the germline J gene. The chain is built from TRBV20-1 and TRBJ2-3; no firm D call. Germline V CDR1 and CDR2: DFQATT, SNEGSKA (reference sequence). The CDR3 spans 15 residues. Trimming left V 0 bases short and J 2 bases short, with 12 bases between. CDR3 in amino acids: CSARDLHFYTDTQYF. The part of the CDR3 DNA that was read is TGCAGTGCTAGAGATCTCCACTTTTACACAGATACG.

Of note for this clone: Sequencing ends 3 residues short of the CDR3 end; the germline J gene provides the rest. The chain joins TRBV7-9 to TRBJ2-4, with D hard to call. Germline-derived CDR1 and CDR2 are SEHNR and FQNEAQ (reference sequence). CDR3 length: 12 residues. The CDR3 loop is CALQAGRYGQYF. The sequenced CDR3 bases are TGTGCCTTACAAGCTGGGCGCTATGGT.

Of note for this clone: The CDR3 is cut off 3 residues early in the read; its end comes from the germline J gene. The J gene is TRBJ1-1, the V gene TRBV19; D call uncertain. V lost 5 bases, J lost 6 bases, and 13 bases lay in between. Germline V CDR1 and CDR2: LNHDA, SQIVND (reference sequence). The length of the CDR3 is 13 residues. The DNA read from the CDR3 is TGTGCCAGTAGTTACAGTATGGTAGCTGAA. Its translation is CASSYSMVAE. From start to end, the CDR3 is CASSYSMVAEAFF.

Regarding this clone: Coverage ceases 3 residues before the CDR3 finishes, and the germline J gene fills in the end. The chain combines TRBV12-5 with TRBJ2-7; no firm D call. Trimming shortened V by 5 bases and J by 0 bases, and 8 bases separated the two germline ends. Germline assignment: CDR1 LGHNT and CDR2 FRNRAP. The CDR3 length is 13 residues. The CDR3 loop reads CASGAVSSYEQYF. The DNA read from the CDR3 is TGTGCTAGTGGTGCTGTCAGCTCCTACGAG.

This CDR3 reads CASSVLGRSTDTQYF. The CDR3 bases that were read are TGTGCCAGCAGTGTCCTCGGTCGTAGCACAGATACG. J is TRBJ2-3 and V is TRBV9; D call uncertain. The observed sequence ends 3 residues before the CDR3 terminus, with the missing tail filled in from the germline J gene. Germline CDR1 and CDR2: SGDLS and YYNGEE. This CDR3 is 15 amino acids long. The ends were cut back, 5 bases at V and 0 bases at J, with 13 bases in the middle.

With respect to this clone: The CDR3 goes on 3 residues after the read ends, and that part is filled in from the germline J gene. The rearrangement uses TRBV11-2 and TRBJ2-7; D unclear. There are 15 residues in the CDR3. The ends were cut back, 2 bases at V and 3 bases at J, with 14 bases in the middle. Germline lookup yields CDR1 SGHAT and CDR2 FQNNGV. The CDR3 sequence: CASSLQLTEDYEQYF. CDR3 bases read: TGTGCCAGCAGCTTACAGCTCACAGAGGACTACGAG.

Incomplete CDR3 DNA: TGTGCCAGCAGTGAAGCCCTTACCGGGACTGAA. Protein sequence: CASSEALTGTE. The entire CDR3 reads CASSEALTGTEAFF. The chain joins TRBV2 to TRBJ1-1; D remains ambiguous. The missing CDR3 end, 3 residues past where the read stops, is filled in from the germline J gene. Trimming removed 0 bases from V and 5 bases from J, with 10 bases in between. CDR3 size: 14 residues. Looked up from germline, CDR1 is SNHLY and CDR2 is FYNNEI.

This CDR3 reads CASSLGTRAGELFF. Incomplete CDR3 DNA: TGCGCCAGCAGCTTGGGGACTCGGGCCGGGGAG. The rearrangement uses TRBV5-1 and TRBJ2-2, with D possibly TRBD2 on 5 matching bases. Coverage ceases 3 residues before the CDR3 finishes, and the germline J gene fills in the end. This CDR3 has 14 residues. Trimming removed 0 bases from V and 6 bases from J, with 9 bases in between. Germline CDR1 SGHRS, CDR2 YFSETQ.

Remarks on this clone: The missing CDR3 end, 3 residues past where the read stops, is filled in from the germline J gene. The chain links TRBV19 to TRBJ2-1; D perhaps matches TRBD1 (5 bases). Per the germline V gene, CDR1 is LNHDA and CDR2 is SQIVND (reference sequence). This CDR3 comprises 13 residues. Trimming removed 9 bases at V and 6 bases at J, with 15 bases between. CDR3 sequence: CASPNVGANEQFF. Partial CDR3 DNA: TGTGCCAGCCCGAACGTAGGGGCCAATGAG.

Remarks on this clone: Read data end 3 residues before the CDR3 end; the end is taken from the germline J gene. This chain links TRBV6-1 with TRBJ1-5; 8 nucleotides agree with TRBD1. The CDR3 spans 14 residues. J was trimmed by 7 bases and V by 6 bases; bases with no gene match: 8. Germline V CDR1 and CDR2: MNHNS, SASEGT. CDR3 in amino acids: CASSEQGGGQPQHF. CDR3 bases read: TGTGCCAGCAGCGAACAGGGGGGCGGGCAGCCC.

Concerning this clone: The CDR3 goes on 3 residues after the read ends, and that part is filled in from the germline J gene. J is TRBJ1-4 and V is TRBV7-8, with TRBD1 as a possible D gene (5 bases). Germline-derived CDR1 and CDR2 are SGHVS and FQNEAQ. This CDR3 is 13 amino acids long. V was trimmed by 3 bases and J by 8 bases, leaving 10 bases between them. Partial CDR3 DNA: TGTGCCAGCAGCTTTACAGGCTGGGAAAAA. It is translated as CASSFTGWEK. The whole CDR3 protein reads CASSFTGWEKLFF.

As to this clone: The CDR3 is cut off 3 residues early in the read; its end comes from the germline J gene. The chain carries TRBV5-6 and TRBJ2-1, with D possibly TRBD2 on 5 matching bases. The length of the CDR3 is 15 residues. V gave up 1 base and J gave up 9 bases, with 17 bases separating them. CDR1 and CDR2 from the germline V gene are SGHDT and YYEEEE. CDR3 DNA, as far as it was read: TGTGCCAGCAGCTTGCGAGGACTGGGTGTCGGTGAG. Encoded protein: CASSLRGLGVGE. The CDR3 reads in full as CASSLRGLGVGEQFF. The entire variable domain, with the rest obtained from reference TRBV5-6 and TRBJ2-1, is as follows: DAGVTQSPTHLIKTRGQQVTLRCSPKSGHDTVSWYQQALGQGPQFIFQYYEEEERQRGNFPDRFSGHQFPNYSSELNVNALLLGDSALYLCASSLRGLGVGEQFFGPGTRLTVL.

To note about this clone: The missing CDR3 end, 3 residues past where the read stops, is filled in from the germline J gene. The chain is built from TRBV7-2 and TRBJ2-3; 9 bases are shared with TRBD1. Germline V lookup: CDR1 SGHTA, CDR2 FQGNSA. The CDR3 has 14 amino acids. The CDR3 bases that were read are TGTGCCAGCAGCTTAAGACAGGGGGATCAGCCG. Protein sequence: CASSLRQGDQP. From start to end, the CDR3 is CASSLRQGDQPQYF.

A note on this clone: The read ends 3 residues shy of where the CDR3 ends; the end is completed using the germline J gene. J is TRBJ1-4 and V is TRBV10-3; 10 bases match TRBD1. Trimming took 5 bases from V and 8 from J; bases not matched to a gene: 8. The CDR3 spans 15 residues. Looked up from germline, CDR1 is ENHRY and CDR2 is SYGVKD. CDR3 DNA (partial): TGTGCCATCAGTTCCACCGGGACAGGGGACGAAAAA. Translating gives CAISSTGTGDEK. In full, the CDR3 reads CAISSTGTGDEKLFF.

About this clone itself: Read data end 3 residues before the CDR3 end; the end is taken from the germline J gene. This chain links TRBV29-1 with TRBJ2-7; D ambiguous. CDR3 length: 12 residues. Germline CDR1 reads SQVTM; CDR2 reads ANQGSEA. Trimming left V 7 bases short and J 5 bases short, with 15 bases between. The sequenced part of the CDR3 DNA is TGCAGCGCCTCAGGAGATCAGGACGAG. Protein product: CSASGDQDE. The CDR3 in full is CSASGDQDEQYF.

The CDR3 DNA, read in part, is TGCAGTACTTCTGGACAGGGAGGCTATGGC. It is translated as CSTSGQGGYG. Given in full, the CDR3 is CSTSGQGGYGYTF. The chain carries TRBV20-1 and TRBJ1-2; 8 nucleotides align to TRBD1. The sequenced fragment ends 3 residues before the CDR3 boundary, so the rest is inferred from the germline J gene. The germline V gene encodes CDR1 DFQATT and CDR2 SNEGSKA (reference sequence). This CDR3 spans 13 amino acids. The V segment lost 8 bases and the J segment 4 bases; nucleotides outside the gene matches: 9.

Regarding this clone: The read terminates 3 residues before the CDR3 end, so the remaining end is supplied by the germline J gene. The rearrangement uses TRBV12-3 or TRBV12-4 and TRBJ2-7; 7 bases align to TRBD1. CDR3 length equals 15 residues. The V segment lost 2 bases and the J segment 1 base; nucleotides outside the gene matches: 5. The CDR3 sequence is CASSLNPDRSYEQYF. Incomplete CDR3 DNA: TGTGCCAGCAGTTTAAATCCGGACAGGTCCTACGAG.